Listed below are T cell receptor beta chains from one sample, sequenced in a study of blood T cell repertoires in COVID-19. Libraries were prepared by immunoSEQ multiplex PCR; TCRdb keeps only in-frame clonotypes and omits some of them. Of roughly 200,000 clones in the sample, about 86% were seen once. The source material was peripheral blood. The receptor set was obtained from a man between 40 and 49 years old with active or convalescent COVID-19. Both conserved end residues are part of each CDR3. The D gene is left open where the match is weak. Some rows have no size entry. The others give once, few or many, or a class for an expanded clone.

15 | TRBJ1-6 | NA | NA | TRBV30 | CAWSAIGGAHSPLHF | TGTGCCTGGAGTGCCATCGGGGGGGCACATTCACCCCTCCACTTT
17 | TRBJ1-4 | NA | NA | TRBV24-1 | CATSDSAAGTANEKLFF | TGTGCCACCAGTGACTCCGCGGCCGGTACGGCTAATGAAAAACTGTTTTTT
14 | TRBJ2-7 | NA | NA | TRBV7-6 | CASSATPGAYEQYF | TGTGCCAGCAGCGCCACCCCGGGAGCCTACGAGCAGTACTTC
17 | TRBJ2-3 | TRBD1 | NA | TRBV7-9 | CASSLGTGTGATDTQYF | TGTGCCAGCAGCTTGGGAACCGGGACAGGGGCAACAGATACGCAGTATTTT
16 | TRBJ1-5 | NA | NA | TRBV5-1 | CASSFGLLSGNQPQHF | TGCGCCAGCAGCTTCGGACTCCTAAGTGGCAATCAGCCCCAGCATTTT
14 | TRBJ2-7 | NA | NA | TRBV19 | CASSLRGPLGEQYF | TGTGCCAGTAGTCTGAGAGGCCCGCTGGGTGAGCAGTACTTC
13 | TRBJ1-2 | TRBD1 | NA | TRBV18 | CASSPLDRDGYTF | TGTGCCAGCTCCCCTCTCGACAGGGATGGCTACACCTTC
14 | TRBJ2-5 | NA | NA | TRBV10-2 | CATDEVDYTGTQYF | TGCGCCACCGACGAAGTCGACTACACCGGAACCCAGTACTTC
16 | TRBJ1-4 | NA | NA | TRBV5-1 | CASSSQATNQGEKLFF | TGCGCCAGCAGCTCGCAAGCCACAAACCAGGGCGAAAAACTGTTTTTT
15 | TRBJ2-1 | TRBD2 | NA | TRBV19 | CASSTGLAGGDEQFF | TGTGCCAGTAGTACGGGACTAGCGGGAGGAGATGAGCAGTTCTTC
16 | TRBJ1-1 | TRBD1 | NA | TRBV5-1 | CASSLEAGGLDTEAFF | TGCGCCAGCAGCTTGGAGGCAGGGGGCTTGGACACTGAAGCTTTCTTT
15 | TRBJ2-5 | TRBD2 | NA | TRBV7-7 | CASSLETSGGTAQYF | TGTGCTAGCAGCTTAGAGACTAGCGGGGGTACGGCCCAGTACTTC
14 | TRBJ1-5 | TRBD1 | NA | TRBV7-8 | CASSSRDRGQPQHF | TGTGCCAGCAGTTCCAGGGACAGGGGACAGCCCCAGCATTTT
16 | TRBJ2-2 | NA | NA | TRBV18 | CASSIRGGANTGELFF | TGTGCCAGCTCCATAAGAGGGGGGGCGAACACCGGGGAGCTGTTTTTT
16 | TRBJ2-7 | NA | NA | TRBV7-8 | CASSLARDSRAHEQYF | TGTGCCAGCAGCTTAGCGCGGGACAGCCGGGCCCACGAGCAGTACTTC
16 | TRBJ2-7 | TRBD2 | NA | TRBV7-9 | CASSLGASGSDYEQYF | TGTGCCAGCAGCTTAGGGGCTAGCGGGAGCGACTACGAGCAGTACTTC
14 | TRBJ2-2 | NA | NA | TRBV24-1 | CATSDRTNTGELFF | TGTGCCACCAGTGACAGGACGAACACCGGGGAGCTGTTTTTT
15 | TRBJ1-3 | NA | NA | TRBV5-1 | CASSFAAGAGNTIYF | TGCGCCAGCAGCTTCGCCGCAGGGGCTGGAAACACCATATATTTT
14 | TRBJ1-5 | NA | NA | TRBV2 | CASSEVVVTQPQHF | TGTGCCAGCAGTGAAGTCGTAGTTACTCAGCCCCAGCATTTT
13 | TRBJ1-6 | NA | NA | TRBV19 | CATSGTDNSPLHF | TGTGCCACTTCCGGGACTGATAATTCACCCCTCCACTTT
16 | TRBJ2-5 | TRBD2 | NA | TRBV7-3 | CASSPSPSGGDSIQYF | TGTGCCAGCAGCCCTAGCCCTAGCGGGGGGGATAGTATCCAGTACTTC
16 | TRBJ1-3 | TRBD1 | NA | TRBV5-8 | CASSSTRQGNANTIYF | TGTGCCAGCAGTTCTACCCGACAGGGTAACGCAAACACCATATATTTT
15 | TRBJ2-3 | NA | NA | TRBV6-5 | CASSYELHPTDTQYF | TGTGCCAGCAGTTACGAGTTGCACCCCACAGATACGCAGTATTTT
13 | TRBJ2-7 | NA | NA | TRBV3-1/TRBV3-2 | CASSRLPLSEQYF | TGTGCCAGCAGCCGTCTCCCCCTCTCCGAGCAGTACTTC
16 | TRBJ1-1 | TRBD1 | NA | TRBV7-2 | CASSFHAGGAGTEAFF | TGTGCCAGCAGCTTCCATGCAGGGGGCGCGGGGACTGAAGCTTTCTTT
15 | TRBJ1-2 | NA | NA | TRBV5-1 | CASSLPQGRDYGYTF | TGCGCCAGCAGCTTGCCACAGGGAAGAGACTATGGCTACACCTTC
13 | TRBJ1-1 | NA | NA | TRBV10-3 | CAIKTEMNTEAFF | TGTGCCATCAAGACAGAAATGAACACTGAAGCTTTCTTT
17 | TRBJ2-6 | NA | NA | TRBV5-1 | CASSLTGQHSGANVLTF | TGCGCCAGCAGCTTAACAGGACAACACTCTGGGGCCAACGTCCTGACTTTC
11 | TRBJ2-7 | NA | NA | TRBV5-4 | CASSSNYEQYF | TGTGCCAGCAGCTCCAATTACGAGCAGTACTTC
12 | TRBJ1-2 | TRBD1 | once | TRBV7-2 | CASSQGDYGYTF | TGTGCCAGCAGCCAGGGGGATTATGGCTACACCTTC
15 | TRBJ1-6 | NA | few | TRBV30 | CAWSNPMGLNSPLHF | TGTGCCTGGAGCAACCCAATGGGCCTTAATTCACCCCTCCACTTT
12 | TRBJ1-2 | NA | NA | TRBV13 | CASSLLGSGSTF | TGTGCCAGCAGCTTGCTAGGGAGCGGCTCCACCTTC
12 | TRBJ1-2 | TRBD1 | NA | TRBV29-1 | CSVERGQSGYTF | TGCAGCGTTGAAAGGGGACAGAGTGGCTACACCTTC
12 | TRBJ2-3 | NA | NA | TRBV19 | CASSRTGDTQYF | TGTGCCAGTAGCAGAACAGGGGATACGCAGTATTTT
14 | TRBJ2-7 | TRBD2 | NA | TRBV7-9 | CASSGTSGNYEQYF | TGTGCCAGCAGTGGGACTAGCGGGAACTACGAGCAGTACTTC
16 | TRBJ2-3 | TRBD2 | NA | TRBV2 | CASSANLAGGQDTQYF | TGTGCCAGCAGTGCTAATCTAGCGGGGGGCCAAGATACGCAGTATTTT
16 | TRBJ1-4 | NA | NA | TRBV7-9 | CASSSRLGQGNEKLFF | TGTGCCAGCAGCTCTCGTTTGGGGCAGGGGAATGAAAAACTGTTTTTT
16 | TRBJ2-5 | TRBD1 | NA | TRBV27 | CASSLAGQGSQETQYF | TGTGCCAGCAGTTTAGCGGGACAGGGGAGCCAAGAGACCCAGTACTTC
15 | TRBJ2-2 | NA | NA | TRBV7-2 | CASSFTGSMAGELFF | TGTGCCAGCAGCTTTACCGGGTCGATGGCCGGGGAGCTGTTTTTT
15 | TRBJ2-3 | TRBD2 | NA | TRBV5-1 | CASSFSGRGTDTQYF | TGCGCCAGCAGCTTTAGCGGGAGAGGGACAGATACGCAGTATTTT
15 | TRBJ1-6 | TRBD1 | NA | TRBV5-1 | CASSLGGTGSSPLHF | TGCGCCAGCAGCTTGGGGGGGACAGGGTCCTCACCCCTCCACTTT
22 | TRBJ1-4 | TRBD1 | many | TRBV2 | CASTPVPKEYLQGGPTNEKLFF | TGTGCCAGCACCCCGGTACCGAAAGAGTACCTACAGGGGGGTCCAACTAATGAAAAACTGTTTTTT
14 | TRBJ2-1 | TRBD1 | NA | TRBV19 | CATSGQSSYNEQFF | TGTGCCACTTCGGGACAGAGCTCCTACAATGAGCAGTTCTTC
16 | TRBJ2-1 | TRBD2 | NA | TRBV4-1 | CASSQDPRGGYNEQFF | TGCGCCAGCAGCCAAGATCCCCGGGGGGGGTACAATGAGCAGTTCTTC
11 | TRBJ2-7 | NA | NA | TRBV7-9 | CASSVRGEQYF | TGTGCCAGCAGCGTTAGAGGCGAGCAGTACTTC
15 | TRBJ1-5 | NA | NA | TRBV6-5 | CASTSDGVGNQPQHF | TGTGCCAGCACCTCGGACGGGGTCGGCAATCAGCCCCAGCATTTT
13 | TRBJ1-5 | TRBD1 | once | TRBV6-5 | CASSDRGPQPQHF | TGTGCCAGCAGCGACAGGGGCCCCCAGCCCCAGCATTTT